Listed below are T cell receptor beta chains from one sample, sequenced in a study of cytomegalovirus exposure and HLA in healthy donors. Profiling relied on immunoSEQ multiplex PCR, and the TCRdb table lists in-frame clones only, not all of them. The sample yields 99,000 or so clones, 83% seen once. Sequenced: PBMCs. Source of these receptors: a man aged 18 to 29 in good health and CMV-seronegative. CDR3s include the opening cysteine and the closing phenylalanine or tryptophan. A D gene is named only where the DNA matches it firmly. Only some rows state a clone size, as once, few, many or a class for expanded clones.

D gene	clone size	V gene	J gene	CDR3 DNA	CDR3 protein
.	.	TRBV19	TRBJ2-7	TGTGCCAGTAGTATCTGGTTTAATGAGGCCTCCTACGAGCAGTACTTC	CASSIWFNEASYEQYF
.	.	TRBV4-3	TRBJ2-2	TGCGCCAGCAGCCAAGATTCTAGCCCGAACACCGGGGAGCTGTTTTTT	CASSQDSSPNTGELFF
.	.	TRBV28	TRBJ1-1	TGTGCCATCACGACCAGCCGGGCTGAAGCTTTCTTT	CAITTSRAEAFF
.	.	TRBV25-1	TRBJ2-2	TGTGCCAGCAGTGAATTGGGCAGGGTGGCCGGGGAGCTGTTTTTT	CASSELGRVAGELFF
TRBD1	.	TRBV9	TRBJ2-1	TGTGCCAGCAGCGTAGGGGGCAGGGGGCGGGAGCAGTTCTTC	CASSVGGRGREQFF
TRBD2	few	TRBV7-3	TRBJ2-3	TGTGCCAGCAGCAAGAAAGCGGGACCCGCAGCAGATACGCAGTATTTT	CASSKKAGPAADTQYF
.	.	TRBV27	TRBJ1-1	TGTGCCATCATGACATTTTCCAGGGCAACTGAAGCTTTCTTT	CAIMTFSRATEAFF
TRBD1	.	TRBV28	TRBJ2-7	TGTGCCAGCAGTACCTTATCCGGGACAGGGGGTAACGAGCAGTACTTC	CASSTLSGTGGNEQYF
TRBD2	few	TRBV4-3	TRBJ2-5	TGCGCCAGCAGCCAAACTAGCGGGAGAGGAGAGACCCAGTACTTC	CASSQTSGRGETQYF
TRBD1	.	TRBV19	TRBJ1-2	TGTGCCAGTAGTGGACAGGGGGGTAACTATGGCTACACCTTC	CASSGQGGNYGYTF
.	.	TRBV7-9	TRBJ1-1	TGTGCCAGCAGCCTCCGGAGGGACTCTGAAGCTTTCTTT	CASSLRRDSEAFF
.	.	TRBV6-5	TRBJ1-5	TGTGCCAGCAGTTACTCGTCGGGGTTAGGCCAGCCCCAGCATTTT	CASSYSSGLGQPQHF
TRBD1	few	TRBV4-1	TRBJ1-2	TGCGCCAGCAGCCAAGAAGGGACAGGGGACAATGGCTACACCTTC	CASSQEGTGDNGYTF
.	.	TRBV7-9	TRBJ2-7	TGTGCCTCGCTAGGTGCCGGTGAGCAGTACTTC	CASLGAGEQYF
TRBD1	.	TRBV5-1	TRBJ2-7	TGCGCCAGCAGCTTGGTGACCGGGACAGGGAAACCCTACGAGCAGTACTTC	CASSLVTGTGKPYEQYF
.	.	TRBV4-1	TRBJ2-4	TGCGCCAGCAGCCAACACCCTGGAGGGGACTTTCAGTACTTC	CASSQHPGGDFQYF
TRBD1	.	TRBV29-1	TRBJ2-3	TGCAGCGTTGGAGGGGGCAGGGGGTTAACAGATACGCAGTATTTT	CSVGGGRGLTDTQYF
TRBD1	.	TRBV19	TRBJ2-7	TGTGCCAGTAGTGCAACCGGGACAGCGATAACCTACGAGCAGTACTTC	CASSATGTAITYEQYF
.	.	TRBV6-5	TRBJ1-1	TGTGCCAGCACCCCGAGGTGGGGGGACACTGAAGCTTTCTTT	CASTPRWGDTEAFF
.	.	TRBV19	TRBJ2-7	TGTGCCAGTAGTATAGGGGGGGCCTACGAGCAGTACTTC	CASSIGGAYEQYF
TRBD1	few	TRBV2	TRBJ2-1	TGTGCCAGCACTGAGGGACAGGGGTTCTTCCATGAGCAGTTCTTC	CASTEGQGFFHEQFF
TRBD2	once	TRBV19	TRBJ2-1	TGTGCCAGTAGTATAGGGGGGGGACTAGCGGGAGGTTACAATGAGCAGTTCTTC	CASSIGGGLAGGYNEQFF
.	.	TRBV5-8	TRBJ1-1	TGTGCCAGCAGCGCCTTACAGGGCTACACTGAAGCTTTCTTT	CASSALQGYTEAFF
.	.	TRBV7-9	TRBJ1-1	TGTGCCAGCAGCTCCACAGGGATGGGCACTGAAGCTTTCTTT	CASSSTGMGTEAFF
.	.	TRBV19	TRBJ1-1	TGTGCCAGTAGTATAGGAGATCAATTGAACACTGAAGCTTTCTTT	CASSIGDQLNTEAFF
TRBD1	.	TRBV5-1	TRBJ2-7	TGCGCCAGCAGCTTGGGGGCAGGGGGCTTCGAGCAGTACTTC	CASSLGAGGFEQYF